The rows below give T cell receptor beta chains drawn from one sample of a study of blood T cell repertoires in COVID-19. Sequencing used immunoSEQ multiplex PCR; TCRdb keeps in-frame clones, though not all of them. The repertoire has some 200,000 clones, approximately 80% of them found once; the top ten carry around 0.93%. Sequenced: peripheral blood. The source of these receptors is a man aged 60 to 69 with COVID-19, enrolled during active disease. Each CDR3 is given with its conserved first and last residue. Each record gives: CDR3 protein, CDR3 DNA, D gene, V gene, clone size, J gene. D genes are given only for firm matches. Clone sizes are given selectively: once, few, many, or a class where the clone is expanded.

CDR3 protein: CASSYNTAGLNEAFF
CDR3 DNA: TGTGCCAGCAGCTATAATACGGCAGGTCTGAATGAAGCTTTCTTT
D gene: NA
V gene: TRBV2
clone size: NA
J gene: TRBJ1-1

CDR3 protein: CASSSKDTTPEAFF
CDR3 DNA: TGTGCCAGCTCATCAAAGGACACAACCCCCGAAGCTTTCTTT
D gene: NA
V gene: TRBV18
clone size: NA
J gene: TRBJ1-1

CDR3 protein: CASSQGRERSPLHF
CDR3 DNA: TGTGCCAGCAGCCAAGGACGGGAACGGTCACCCCTCCACTTT
D gene: NA
V gene: TRBV3-1/TRBV3-2
clone size: few
J gene: TRBJ1-6

CDR3 protein: CASSLLEGARTEAFF
CDR3 DNA: TGTGCCAGCAGCTTGTTGGAGGGGGCGCGGACTGAAGCTTTCTTT
D gene: TRBD1
V gene: TRBV5-6
clone size: NA
J gene: TRBJ1-1

CDR3 protein: CASSRPRGNYNSPLHF
CDR3 DNA: TGTGCCAGCAGCCGTCCAAGAGGAAACTATAATTCACCCCTCCACTTT
D gene: NA
V gene: TRBV6-6
clone size: NA
J gene: TRBJ1-6

CDR3 protein: CASTPREGTGEGSGANVLTF
CDR3 DNA: TGTGCCAGCACCCCTCGGGAAGGGACAGGAGAAGGGTCTGGGGCCAACGTCCTGACTTTC
D gene: TRBD1
V gene: TRBV9
clone size: NA
J gene: TRBJ2-6

CDR3 protein: CAWDPGTSGSTGELFF
CDR3 DNA: TGTGCCTGGGACCCCGGGACTAGCGGGAGCACCGGGGAGCTGTTTTTT
D gene: TRBD2
V gene: TRBV30
clone size: NA
J gene: TRBJ2-2

CDR3 protein: CASSLWGTDNEKLFF
CDR3 DNA: TGTGCCAGCAGCTTGTGGGGGACAGACAATGAAAAACTGTTTTTT
D gene: TRBD1
V gene: TRBV5-6
clone size: once
J gene: TRBJ1-4

CDR3 protein: CASSGRPSRSSYNEQFF
CDR3 DNA: TGTGCCAGCAGCGGCCGTCCTAGCCGGAGCTCCTACAATGAGCAGTTCTTC
D gene: NA
V gene: TRBV9
clone size: NA
J gene: TRBJ2-1

CDR3 protein: CATSDPQAGLYNEQFF
CDR3 DNA: TGTGCCACCAGTGATCCTCAAGCGGGACTCTACAATGAGCAGTTCTTC
D gene: TRBD2
V gene: TRBV24-1
clone size: NA
J gene: TRBJ2-1

CDR3 protein: CSANLADTQYF
CDR3 DNA: TGCAGTGCAAACCTAGCGGATACGCAGTATTTT
D gene: NA
V gene: TRBV20-1
clone size: NA
J gene: TRBJ2-3

CDR3 protein: CASSASLGHEKLFF
CDR3 DNA: TGTGCCAGCAGCGCTAGTTTGGGGCATGAAAAACTGTTTTTT
D gene: NA
V gene: TRBV7-9
clone size: NA
J gene: TRBJ1-4

CDR3 protein: CASSLSSVSGGTDTQYF
CDR3 DNA: TGTGCCAGCAGCTTATCATCGGTGTCAGGGGGAACAGATACGCAGTATTTT
D gene: TRBD1
V gene: TRBV11-2
clone size: NA
J gene: TRBJ2-3

CDR3 protein: CSVRGGQGANYGYTF
CDR3 DNA: TGCAGCGTCCGGGGGGGACAGGGGGCGAACTATGGCTACACCTTC
D gene: TRBD1
V gene: TRBV29-1
clone size: NA
J gene: TRBJ1-2

CDR3 protein: CASSQDGPQNTDTQYF
CDR3 DNA: TGTGCCAGCAGCCAAGATGGCCCCCAAAACACAGATACGCAGTATTTT
D gene: NA
V gene: TRBV4-2
clone size: NA
J gene: TRBJ2-3

CDR3 protein: CASSSAGGRTNEKLFF
CDR3 DNA: TGTGCCAGCAGCTCGGCTGGGGGCCGGACTAATGAAAAACTGTTTTTT
D gene: NA
V gene: TRBV7-8
clone size: NA
J gene: TRBJ1-4

CDR3 protein: CASSPGAPGLANEQYF
CDR3 DNA: TGTGCCAGCAGTCCAGGGGCGCCGGGACTAGCCAACGAGCAGTACTTC
D gene: TRBD2
V gene: TRBV13
clone size: NA
J gene: TRBJ2-7

CDR3 protein: CASSRDYYNEQFF
CDR3 DNA: TGTGCCAGCAGCCGGGACTATTACAATGAGCAGTTCTTC
D gene: TRBD2
V gene: TRBV9
clone size: NA
J gene: TRBJ2-1

CDR3 protein: CASSAARDTDTQYF
CDR3 DNA: TGTGCCAGCTCAGCTGCCAGGGACACAGATACGCAGTATTTT
D gene: NA
V gene: TRBV18
clone size: NA
J gene: TRBJ2-3

CDR3 protein: CASSRKREAGNSPLHF
CDR3 DNA: TGTGCCAGCAGCCGAAAAAGGGAGGCCGGGAATTCACCCCTCCACTTT
D gene: NA
V gene: TRBV3-1/TRBV3-2
clone size: many
J gene: TRBJ1-6

CDR3 protein: CASSLAETAHTEAFF
CDR3 DNA: TGTGCCAGCAGCTTAGCAGAGACAGCCCACACTGAAGCTTTCTTT
D gene: NA
V gene: TRBV7-9
clone size: NA
J gene: TRBJ1-1

CDR3 protein: CAWSTGGASYEQYF
CDR3 DNA: TGTGCCTGGAGTACCGGTGGGGCATCCTACGAGCAGTACTTC
D gene: NA
V gene: TRBV30
clone size: NA
J gene: TRBJ2-7

CDR3 protein: CASSLLGQAGFSMNTEAFF
CDR3 DNA: TGTGCCAGCAGTTTATTGGGGCAGGCTGGTTTCTCCATGAACACTGAAGCTTTCTTT
D gene: NA
V gene: TRBV27
clone size: once
J gene: TRBJ1-1

CDR3 protein: CASSLAQGLAGANYNEQFF
CDR3 DNA: TGTGCCAGCAGCTTAGCGCAGGGACTAGCGGGAGCGAACTACAATGAGCAGTTCTTC
D gene: TRBD2
V gene: TRBV7-9
clone size: NA
J gene: TRBJ2-1

CDR3 protein: CASSLYRDQPQHF
CDR3 DNA: TGTGCCAGCAGCTTATACAGGGATCAGCCCCAGCATTTT
D gene: NA
V gene: TRBV7-2
clone size: NA
J gene: TRBJ1-5

CDR3 protein: CASTRDSDNQPQHF
CDR3 DNA: TGTGCCAGTACTCGGGACAGCGACAATCAGCCCCAGCATTTT
D gene: TRBD1
V gene: TRBV19
clone size: NA
J gene: TRBJ1-5

CDR3 protein: CATSQGFTDTQYF
CDR3 DNA: TGTGCCACCAGTCAGGGATTCACAGATACGCAGTATTTT
D gene: NA
V gene: TRBV24-1
clone size: NA
J gene: TRBJ2-3

CDR3 protein: CAWSVGGDGNTIYF
CDR3 DNA: TGTGCCTGGAGTGTAGGGGGGGACGGAAACACCATATATTTT
D gene: NA
V gene: TRBV30
clone size: NA
J gene: TRBJ1-3

CDR3 protein: CASSTQTTEPGAQYF
CDR3 DNA: TGTGCCAGCAGTACCCAAACGACAGAGCCGGGGGCCCAGTACTTC
D gene: NA
V gene: TRBV6-5
clone size: NA
J gene: TRBJ2-5

CDR3 protein: CASSQRGDLYEQYF
CDR3 DNA: TGTGCCAGCAGCCAAAGGGGCGATCTCTACGAGCAGTACTTC
D gene: NA
V gene: TRBV3-1/TRBV3-2
clone size: NA
J gene: TRBJ2-7

CDR3 protein: CASSDRGGGYEQYF
CDR3 DNA: TGTGCCAGTAGCGACAGGGGGGGCGGATACGAGCAGTACTTC
D gene: TRBD1
V gene: TRBV19
clone size: NA
J gene: TRBJ2-7

CDR3 protein: CSASKGTGGLKAFF
CDR3 DNA: TGCAGTGCTAGTAAGGGGACAGGGGGTCTAAAAGCTTTCTTT
D gene: TRBD1
V gene: TRBV20-1
clone size: NA
J gene: TRBJ1-1

CDR3 protein: CASTATGRTEAFF
CDR3 DNA: TGTGCCAGCACTGCGACAGGGAGGACTGAAGCTTTCTTT
D gene: TRBD1
V gene: TRBV27
clone size: NA
J gene: TRBJ1-1

CDR3 protein: CASSAARTGPGRNTEAFF
CDR3 DNA: TGTGCCAGCAGCGCCGCCCGGACAGGGCCCGGTAGGAACACTGAAGCTTTCTTT
D gene: TRBD1
V gene: TRBV9
clone size: once
J gene: TRBJ1-1

CDR3 protein: CASSSERGSTDTQYF
CDR3 DNA: TGCGCCAGCAGCTCGGAGCGGGGGAGCACAGATACGCAGTATTTT
D gene: TRBD2
V gene: TRBV5-1
clone size: NA
J gene: TRBJ2-3

CDR3 protein: CASNELANYGYTF
CDR3 DNA: TGTGCCAGCAACGAGTTAGCTAACTATGGCTACACCTTC
D gene: NA
V gene: TRBV2
clone size: NA
J gene: TRBJ1-2

CDR3 protein: CASSHDDRGGLNSPLHF
CDR3 DNA: TGCGCCAGCAGCCACGACGACAGAGGGGGCCTAAATTCACCCCTCCACTTT
D gene: TRBD1
V gene: TRBV4-3
clone size: NA
J gene: TRBJ1-6

CDR3 protein: CASSYISGNTIYF
CDR3 DNA: TGTGCCAGCAGTTACATCTCTGGAAACACCATATATTTT
D gene: NA
V gene: TRBV28
clone size: NA
J gene: TRBJ1-3

CDR3 protein: CASVRGQVGRAAYNEQFF
CDR3 DNA: TGTGCCAGCGTGCGGGGCCAGGTGGGGCGAGCCGCCTACAATGAGCAGTTCTTC
D gene: NA
V gene: TRBV2
clone size: NA
J gene: TRBJ2-1

CDR3 protein: CASSPQGREKQFF
CDR3 DNA: TGTGCCAGTAGTCCCCAGGGGCGGGAGAAGCAGTTCTTC
D gene: NA
V gene: TRBV19
clone size: NA
J gene: TRBJ2-1

CDR3 protein: CAGGTSERDTQYF
CDR3 DNA: TGCGCCGGCGGGACTAGCGAGAGAGATACGCAGTATTTT
D gene: TRBD2
V gene: TRBV10-2
clone size: NA
J gene: TRBJ2-3

CDR3 protein: CASSYSGRRSDTIYF
CDR3 DNA: TGTGCCAGCAGTTACTCCGGCAGGCGCTCGGACACCATATATTTT
D gene: NA
V gene: TRBV6-5
clone size: NA
J gene: TRBJ1-3

CDR3 protein: CSASPSGTYNEQFF
CDR3 DNA: TGCAGTGCTAGTCCTAGCGGGACTTACAATGAGCAGTTCTTC
D gene: TRBD2
V gene: TRBV20-1
clone size: NA
J gene: TRBJ2-1

CDR3 protein: CASSPDRESPLHF
CDR3 DNA: TGTGCCAGCAGCCCCGACAGGGAGTCACCCCTCCACTTT
D gene: TRBD1
V gene: TRBV3-1/TRBV3-2
clone size: NA
J gene: TRBJ1-6

CDR3 protein: CASSERQGVNQPQHF
CDR3 DNA: TGTGCCAGCAGTGAAAGGCAGGGCGTCAATCAGCCCCAGCATTTT
D gene: NA
V gene: TRBV6-1
clone size: NA
J gene: TRBJ1-5

CDR3 protein: CASSFHASSYNEQFF
CDR3 DNA: TGTGCCAGCAGCTTTCATGCCAGCTCCTACAATGAGCAGTTCTTC
D gene: NA
V gene: TRBV11-1
clone size: NA
J gene: TRBJ2-1

CDR3 protein: CASSLEGSTDTQYF
CDR3 DNA: TGTGCCAGCAGCTTAGAGGGGAGCACAGATACGCAGTATTTT
D gene: NA
V gene: TRBV7-9
clone size: few
J gene: TRBJ2-3

CDR3 protein: CASSLVRGGSPLHF
CDR3 DNA: TGCGCCAGCAGCTTGGTAAGGGGGGGATCACCCCTCCACTTT
D gene: NA
V gene: TRBV5-1
clone size: NA
J gene: TRBJ1-6

CDR3 protein: CASSIQGVHTEAFF
CDR3 DNA: TGTGCCAGCAGCATACAGGGGGTACACACTGAAGCTTTCTTT
D gene: TRBD1
V gene: TRBV5-4
clone size: NA
J gene: TRBJ1-1

CDR3 protein: CASRTANTEAFF
CDR3 DNA: TGTGCCAGCAGGACAGCGAACACTGAAGCTTTCTTT
D gene: NA
V gene: TRBV3-1/TRBV3-2
clone size: NA
J gene: TRBJ1-1

CDR3 protein: CSVRQGGTEAFF
CDR3 DNA: TGCAGCGTCCGACAGGGTGGCACTGAAGCTTTCTTT
D gene: TRBD1
V gene: TRBV29-1
clone size: NA
J gene: TRBJ1-1

CDR3 protein: CASSVATGLAGGTGELFF
CDR3 DNA: TGTGCCAGCAGCGTGGCCACCGGACTAGCGGGAGGCACCGGGGAGCTGTTTTTT
D gene: TRBD2
V gene: TRBV9
clone size: NA
J gene: TRBJ2-2

CDR3 protein: CASSQASGGVGSYNEQFF
CDR3 DNA: TGCGCCAGCAGCCAAGCTAGCGGGGGAGTTGGTTCCTACAATGAGCAGTTCTTC
D gene: TRBD2
V gene: TRBV4-1
clone size: NA
J gene: TRBJ2-1

CDR3 protein: CAIRPGQGKTGELFF
CDR3 DNA: TGTGCCATCAGGCCGGGACAGGGAAAAACCGGGGAGCTGTTTTTT
D gene: TRBD1
V gene: TRBV10-3
clone size: once
J gene: TRBJ2-2

CDR3 protein: CASSPWGRMNTEAFF
CDR3 DNA: TGTGCCAGCAGCCCCTGGGGCAGGATGAACACTGAAGCTTTCTTT
D gene: NA
V gene: TRBV13
clone size: NA
J gene: TRBJ1-1